The 25 T cell receptor beta chains listed next were all sequenced from one sample in a study of cytomegalovirus exposure and HLA in healthy donors. Primers for the PCR totalled 60 Vbeta and 13 Jbeta. Some clones are missing from TCRdb's copy, which holds only in-frame ones; the method was immunoSEQ multiplex PCR. The sample yields about 130,000 clones, roughly three quarters seen once. The sample taken for sequencing was PBMCs. The origin of the receptors is a man younger than 40 in good health and CMV-seronegative.

The chain employs TRBV6-5 and TRBJ2-2; maybe TRBD2 (6 bases). Per the germline V gene, CDR1 is MNHEY and CDR2 is SVGAGI. V was shortened by 9 bases and J by 7 bases, with 18 bases between the two germline ends. The CDR3 is made up of 14 amino acids. The CDR3 DNA reads TGTGCCAGTCAGAAGGGCGGGATTGTCGGGGAGCTGTTTTTT. It encodes CASQKGGIVGELFF.

The chain carries TRBV7-2 and TRBJ1-2; D not resolved. V shed 6 bases and J shed 2 bases, with 13 bases lying between them. The CDR3 is 14 amino acids. The germline V gene encodes CDR1 SGHTA and CDR2 FQGNSA. CDR3: CASRLAYSNYGYTF. The CDR3, as DNA: TGTGCCAGCAGACTAGCCTACAGCAACTATGGCTACACCTTC.

V is TRBV2 and J is TRBJ2-2, with TRBD2 as a possible D gene (6 bases). Trimming stripped 6 bases from V and 0 bases from J, with 11 bases between. There are 15 residues in the CDR3. Looked up from germline, CDR1 is SNHLY and CDR2 is FYNNEI. The DNA for the CDR3 is TGTGCCAGCAGAGCCGGGAGCGCGAACACCGGGGAGCTGTTTTTT. Encoded protein: CASRAGSANTGELFF.

CDR3 sequence (DNA): TGTGCCAGCTCACCACGCCGGGCAGATACGCAGTATTTT. Translation: CASSPRRADTQYF. The chain couples TRBV18 to TRBJ2-3; D unclear. Germline V gene sequence: CDR1 KGHSH, CDR2 LQKENI. The CDR3 consists of 13 residues. Trimming shortened V by 1 base and J by 4 bases, and 6 bases separated the two germline ends. The full variable domain, completed using reference TRBV18 and TRBJ2-3, is NAGVMQNPRHLVRRRGQEARLRCSPMKGHSHVYWYRQLPEEGLKFMVYLQKENIIDESGMPKERFSAEFPKEGPSILRIQQVVRGDSAAYFCASSPRRADTQYFGPGTRLTVL.

The chain links TRBV7-2 to TRBJ1-2; D not resolved. Germline V CDR1 and CDR2: SGHTA, FQGNSA. This CDR3 is 14 amino acids long. Trimming left V 3 bases short and J 4 bases short, with 12 bases between. The CDR3 reads CASSFLEGLYGYTF. The DNA for the CDR3 is TGTGCCAGCAGCTTCCTCGAGGGCCTCTATGGCTACACCTTC.

The chain combines TRBV29-1 with TRBJ2-1, with 13 nucleotides matching TRBD2. The CDR3 covers 17 residues. In germline, CDR1 is SQVTM, CDR2 ANQGSEA. The V gene end was trimmed by 4 bases and the J gene end by 2 bases; junction bases not matched to a gene: 8. CDR3 DNA sequence: TGCAGCGTTGCTTGGACTAGCGGGGGCGGGCCCTACAATGAGCAGTTCTTC. This gives the protein CSVAWTSGGGPYNEQFF.

This clone showed up just a few times. The V and J genes are TRBV7-9 and TRBJ1-1; D not certain. The germline V gene encodes CDR1 SEHNR and CDR2 FQNEAQ (reference sequence). The CDR3 is made up of 13 amino acids. V lost 2 bases and J 5 bases, leaving 9 bases between the germline ends. In nucleotides, the CDR3 is TGTGCCAGCAGCTTACAGTCAGATACTGAAGCTTTCTTT. This gives the protein CASSLQSDTEAFF.

The rearrangement links TRBV2 to TRBJ2-1, with D tentatively TRBD2 (5 bases). Trimming stripped 4 bases from V and 0 bases from J, with 10 bases between. Per germline, CDR1 SNHLY and CDR2 FYNNEI. This CDR3 contains 15 residues. CDR3 DNA: TGTGCCAGCAGTGGGTCGGGAAGCTCCTACAATGAGCAGTTCTTC. Its protein product is CASSGSGSSYNEQFF.

The chain combines TRBV30 with TRBJ2-3; tentatively, D is TRBD1 (5 bases). The CDR3 runs 14 residues. Looked up from germline, CDR1 is GTSNPN and CDR2 is SVGIG (reference sequence). The V end was cut by 3 bases, the J end by 2 bases, with 12 bases between. The CDR3 loop is CAWRRGTYTDTQYF. For the CDR3, the DNA is TGTGCCTGGAGAAGGGGCACCTACACAGATACGCAGTATTTT.

This clone has only a few counts. This rearrangement joins TRBV4-1 to TRBJ1-5, with D maybe TRBD1 (6 bases). V lost 6 bases and J lost 4, with 13 bases in between. The CDR3 length is 14 residues. Germline V CDR1 and CDR2: MGHRA, YSYEKL. The CDR3 is CASSPQGLNQPQHF. Written as DNA, the CDR3 is TGCGCCAGCAGTCCCCAGGGGTTAAATCAGCCCCAGCATTTT.

In this sample, this clone turned up a few times. The chain combines TRBV5-4 with TRBJ1-2; TRBD1 is a possible D gene (5 bases). Deletions cut 4 bases from V and 2 bases from J, with 15 bases between. Looked up from germline, CDR1 is SGHNT and CDR2 is YYREEE (reference sequence). The CDR3 is 15 residues long. The chain's CDR3 is CASSAMQGINYGYTF. DNA of the CDR3: TGTGCCAGCAGCGCGATGCAGGGAATCAACTATGGCTACACCTTC.

On this clone: A junction end diverges from the germline sequence, so it may reflect a read error. The chain couples TRBV28 to TRBJ1-2; D remains unclear. The CDR3 consists of 13 residues. CDR1 is MDHEN and CDR2 is SYDVKM in the germline V gene. This chain's CDR3 is CASNLRGFYGYTF. The CDR3 nucleotides read TGTGCCAGCAATTTACGCGGTTTCTATGGCTACACCTTC.

The rearrangement uses TRBV19 and TRBJ2-3; 8 nucleotides agree with TRBD1. CDR1 and CDR2 (germline): LNHDA, SQIVND (reference sequence). Trimming cost V 4 bases and J 4 bases; bases outside gene matches: 10. This CDR3 spans 16 amino acids. CDR3 sequence: CASSTPGQGSPDTQYF. The CDR3, as DNA: TGTGCCAGTAGTACCCCCGGACAGGGTTCCCCAGATACGCAGTATTTT.

The chain combines TRBV6-5 with TRBJ1-2; the match to TRBD1 covers 8 bases. Germline lookup yields CDR1 MNHEY and CDR2 SVGAGI. The CDR3 covers 14 residues. V was clipped by 7 bases and J by 7 bases; unmatched bases: 11. The CDR3 DNA reads as TGTGCCAGCACTCCCTCCCCAGGGGGCAGTGGCTACACCTTC. Its translation is CASTPSPGGSGYTF.

CDR3 bases: TGTGCCAGCAGTACTACCGGGACAGGGGTGAACACTGAAGCTTTCTTT. It is translated as CASSTTGTGVNTEAFF. This chain uses TRBV28 with TRBJ1-1; TRBD1 matches 10 bases. This CDR3 has 16 amino acids. The germline gives CDR1 MDHEN, CDR2 SYDVKM. Germline trimming cut 5 bases from V and 0 bases from J; bases unmatched to any gene: 6.

J is TRBJ1-2 and V is TRBV5-4, with D hard to call. This CDR3 is 13 amino acids long. Germline values: CDR1 SGHNT, CDR2 YYREEE (reference sequence). The V gene lost 7 bases and the J gene lost 1 base, with 11 bases spanning the gap. The CDR3 DNA reads as TGTGCCAGCTCCCGACCGGGTAACTATGGCTACACCTTC. Translated, it gives CASSRPGNYGYTF.

The genes are TRBV5-1 and TRBJ2-5, with TRBD2 identical over 7 bases. Per the germline V gene, CDR1 is SGHRS and CDR2 is YFSETQ. The CDR3 is 17 amino acids. V shed 6 bases, J shed 5 bases, and the junction held 19 bases outside the gene matches. CDR3 amino acids: CASTRVFGRDHRETQYF. The CDR3 nucleotides are TGCGCCAGCACCCGGGTTTTTGGGAGGGATCACCGGGAGACCCAGTACTTC.

This clone was observed a handful of times. V gene TRBV6-8 combines with J gene TRBJ2-7; TRBD2 agrees at 9 bases. The V gene's germline CDR1 is MNHGY and CDR2 SAAAGT. The CDR3 sequence is 13 residues long. The V and J ends lost 4 bases and 7 bases, in that order; junction bases with no gene match: 5. CDR3 sequence reads: CASSSRLAGEQYF. CDR3 DNA: TGTGCCAGCAGTTCTCGTCTAGCGGGAGAGCAGTACTTC.

This chain uses TRBV6-5 with TRBJ2-7, with 7 nucleotides matching TRBD2. The CDR3 extends over 14 amino acids. The V segment lost 5 bases and the J segment 3 bases; nucleotides outside the gene matches: 7. In germline, CDR1 is MNHEY, CDR2 SVGAGI. The CDR3 DNA sequence: TGTGCCAGCAGTGAAGGGGAGGGCCTCTACGAGCAGTACTTC. Its translation is CASSEGEGLYEQYF.

The chain is built from TRBV28 and TRBJ2-1; tentatively, D is TRBD2 (6 bases). The germline V and J ends were trimmed by 11 bases and 7 bases, with 18 bases remaining between them. CDR3 length equals 13 residues. Germline V CDR1 and CDR2: MDHEN, SYDVKM. The CDR3 sequence: CAFGRLARNEQFF. The CDR3, as DNA: TGTGCCTTTGGAAGGCTAGCGCGGAATGAGCAGTTCTTC.

This clone appeared a few times. The V and J genes are TRBV7-2 and TRBJ1-1; D may be TRBD1 (6 bases). With 7 bases removed from V and 1 base from J, the gap between germline ends came to 13 bases. The germline V gene encodes CDR1 SGHTA and CDR2 FQGNSA. This CDR3 spans 14 amino acids. This CDR3 is CASTPGASNTEAFF. The CDR3 DNA sequence: TGTGCCAGCACCCCAGGGGCATCGAACACTGAAGCTTTCTTT.

This sequence joins TRBV4-3 and TRBJ2-7; 7 bases are shared with TRBD2. The length of the CDR3 is 15 residues. Germline V gene lookup returns CDR1 LGHNA and CDR2 YSLEER. With V trimmed by 0 bases and J by 2 bases, 4 bases remained unmatched. CDR3 protein: CASSQEEGGPYEQYF. The DNA of the CDR3 is TGCGCCAGCAGCCAAGAAGAGGGAGGGCCCTACGAGCAGTACTTC.

J is TRBJ2-7 and V is TRBV27; 7 nucleotides agree with TRBD1. CDR3 size: 13 residues. The ends lost 9 bases at V and 1 base at J; junction bases unmatched: 6. Germline CDR1 and CDR2: MNHEY and SMNVEV (reference sequence). CDR3 nucleotide sequence: TGTGCCAGAAGAGACAGGGAGTCCTACGAGCAGTACTTC. Its translation: CARRDRESYEQYF.

The chain employs TRBV5-1 and TRBJ1-1; D is perhaps TRBD1 (5 bases). Trimming removed 4 bases from V and 1 base from J, with 11 bases in between. CDR3 length: 14 residues. CDR1 SGHRS and CDR2 YFSETQ come from the germline V gene. The CDR3 bases are TGCGCCAGCAGCGGCGGGGGGGGGAACACTGAAGCTTTCTTT. Translated: CASSGGGGNTEAFF.

The CDR3 protein is CASDLAGGRNTEAFF. CDR3 in DNA: TGTGCCAGCGACCTCGCCGGGGGAAGGAACACTGAAGCTTTCTTT. This chain connects TRBV6-6 to TRBJ1-1; TRBD1 might be the D (5 bases). Trimming removed 8 bases at V and 1 base at J, with 17 bases between. Germline V gene lookup returns CDR1 MNHNY and CDR2 SVGAGI (reference sequence). The CDR3 is 15 residues long.